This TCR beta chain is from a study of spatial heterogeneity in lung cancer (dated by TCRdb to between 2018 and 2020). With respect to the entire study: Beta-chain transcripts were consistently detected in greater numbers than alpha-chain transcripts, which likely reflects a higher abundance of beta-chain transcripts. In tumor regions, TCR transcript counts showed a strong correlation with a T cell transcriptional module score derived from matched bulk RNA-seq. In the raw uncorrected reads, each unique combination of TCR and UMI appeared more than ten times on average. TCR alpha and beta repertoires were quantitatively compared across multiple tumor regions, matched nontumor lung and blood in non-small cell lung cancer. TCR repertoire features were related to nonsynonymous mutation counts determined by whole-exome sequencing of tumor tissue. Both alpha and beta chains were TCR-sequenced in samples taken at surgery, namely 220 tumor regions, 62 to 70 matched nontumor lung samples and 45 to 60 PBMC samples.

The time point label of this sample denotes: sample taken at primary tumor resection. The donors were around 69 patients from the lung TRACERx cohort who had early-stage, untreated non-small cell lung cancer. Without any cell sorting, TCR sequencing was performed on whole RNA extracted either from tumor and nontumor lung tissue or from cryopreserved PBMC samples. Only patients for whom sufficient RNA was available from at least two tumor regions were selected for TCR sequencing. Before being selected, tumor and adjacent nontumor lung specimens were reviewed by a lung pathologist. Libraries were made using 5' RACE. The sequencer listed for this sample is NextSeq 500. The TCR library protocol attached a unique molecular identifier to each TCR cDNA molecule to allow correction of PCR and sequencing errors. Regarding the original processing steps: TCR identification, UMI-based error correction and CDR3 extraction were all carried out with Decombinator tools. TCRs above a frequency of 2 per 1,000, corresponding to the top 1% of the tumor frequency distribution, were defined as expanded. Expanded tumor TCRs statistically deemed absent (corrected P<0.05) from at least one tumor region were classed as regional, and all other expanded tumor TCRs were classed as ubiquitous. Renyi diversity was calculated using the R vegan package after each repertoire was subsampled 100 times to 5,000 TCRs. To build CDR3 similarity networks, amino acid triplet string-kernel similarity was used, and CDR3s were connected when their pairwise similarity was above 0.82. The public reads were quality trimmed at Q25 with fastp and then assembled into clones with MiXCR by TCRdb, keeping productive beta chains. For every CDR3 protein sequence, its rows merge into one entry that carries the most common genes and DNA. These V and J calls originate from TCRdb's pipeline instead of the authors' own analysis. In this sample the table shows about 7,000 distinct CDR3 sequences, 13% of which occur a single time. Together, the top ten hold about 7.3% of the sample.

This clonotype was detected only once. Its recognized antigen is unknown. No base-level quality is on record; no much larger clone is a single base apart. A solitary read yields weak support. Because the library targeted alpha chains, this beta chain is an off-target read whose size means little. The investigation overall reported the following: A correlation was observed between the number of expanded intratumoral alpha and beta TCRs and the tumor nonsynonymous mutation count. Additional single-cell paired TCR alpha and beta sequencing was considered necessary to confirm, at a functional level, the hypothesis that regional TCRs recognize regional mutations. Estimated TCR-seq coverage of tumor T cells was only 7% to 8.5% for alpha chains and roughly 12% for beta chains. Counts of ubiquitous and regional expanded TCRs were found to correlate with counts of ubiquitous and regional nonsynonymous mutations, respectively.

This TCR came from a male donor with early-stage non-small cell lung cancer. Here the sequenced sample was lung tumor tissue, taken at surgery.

The sequence in DNA is TGTGCCAGCAGCCAGGGACTAGCGGGGGGCAGCAGCACCGGGGAGCTGTTTTTT. It is translated as CASSQGLAGGSSTGELFF. This chain joins TRBV7-6 to TRBJ2-2; 15 bases in between match TRBD2. Reading the germline V gene gives CDR1 SGHVS and CDR2 FNYEAQ. Spanning cysteine to phenylalanine, the CDR3 consists of 18 amino acids. Kept here is only the CDR3 DNA, which spans 54 bases and is read in frame from base 1. The germline V and J ends show losses of 5 bases and 4 bases respectively, and no gene match explains 8 bases of the junction.